The 23 T cell receptor beta chains below were found in one sample sequenced in a study of blood T cell repertoires in COVID-19. Assay: immunoSEQ multiplex PCR; the TCRdb copy retains only in-frame clones and omits some. The sample contains around 100,000 clones, roughly 80% of which appear only once. The specimen sequenced was peripheral blood. The receptor source for this set is an elderly woman with active or convalescent COVID-19.

V usage is TRBV27 and J usage is TRBJ1-1; possible D gene TRBD1, 5 bases. The CDR3 covers 14 residues. Germline V gives CDR1 MNHEY, CDR2 SMNVEV (reference sequence). Trimming removed 6 bases from V and 4 bases from J, with 15 bases in between. CDR3 sequence (DNA): TGTGCCAGCAGCCTAGGGGCTTCCCGCACTGAAGCTTTCTTT. The encoded protein is CASSLGASRTEAFF.

The chain recombines TRBV28 with TRBJ2-5; tentative D call: TRBD1 (5 bases). Germline V gene sequence: CDR1 MDHEN, CDR2 SYDVKM. V lost 3 bases and J 5 bases, leaving 16 bases between the germline ends. The CDR3 consists of 15 residues. This chain's CDR3 is CASSLPQGSRETQYF. The DNA of the CDR3 is TGTGCCAGCAGTTTGCCCCAGGGCAGTAGGGAGACCCAGTACTTC.

The CDR3 region has the DNA TGTGCCAGCAGCTTGAGGGCAGATACGCAGTATTTT. As protein: CASSLRADTQYF. V usage is TRBV11-3 and J usage is TRBJ2-3; TRBD2 is a possible D gene (5 bases). This CDR3 region has 12 residues. CDR1 and CDR2 (germline): SGHNT, YENEEA. The V end lost 3 bases, the J end lost 4 bases, and 5 bases lay between the germline ends.

This clone was observed at least ten times. The chain recombines TRBV6-5 with TRBJ2-7; D might be TRBD1 (6 bases). CDR1 and CDR2 (germline): MNHEY, SVGAGI. This CDR3 is 13 amino acids long. Between the trimmed V and J ends, which lost 10 bases and 4 bases, there was a span of 17 bases. CDR3 region: CATQQGHRYEQYF. The CDR3 region has the DNA TGTGCCACCCAACAGGGTCATCGGTACGAGCAGTACTTC.

This clone has only one observation. At one end, the junction sequence differs from germline, possibly due to a read error. This chain links TRBV6-5 with TRBJ1-5; D remains unclear. The CDR3 totals 13 residues. Per germline, CDR1 MNHEY and CDR2 SVGAGI. The CDR3 nucleotides are TGTGCCAGCGGTCCGGATAGCAATCAGCTCCAGCATTTT. Translating gives CASGPDSNQLQHF.

This chain links TRBV27 with TRBJ1-1, with D maybe TRBD1 (6 bases). V was pared by 5 bases and J by 2 bases, with 15 bases between. There are 15 residues in the CDR3. Germline loops: CDR1 MNHEY, CDR2 SMNVEV (reference sequence). Here the CDR3 reads CASSPQGSANTEAFF. CDR3 nucleotide sequence: TGTGCCAGCAGTCCCCAGGGGTCGGCTAACACTGAAGCTTTCTTT.

This chain uses TRBV9 with TRBJ2-7; TRBD2 matches at 8 bases. The CDR3 covers 13 residues. Germline V gives CDR1 SGDLS, CDR2 YYNGEE. V gave up 3 bases and J gave up 2 bases; unmatched junction bases: 1. CDR3 nucleotides: TGTGCCAGCAGCGGCGGGGGGCCCTACGAGCAGTACTTC. This gives the protein CASSGGGPYEQYF.

This chain joins TRBV29-1 and TRBJ1-2, with a weak D call TRBD1 (6 bases). The CDR3 runs to 13 residues. CDR1 and CDR2 (germline): SQVTM, ANQGSEA. With 2 bases removed from V and 7 bases from J, the gap between germline ends came to 14 bases. The CDR3 region is CSVEWGRGVGYTF. CDR3 in DNA: TGCAGCGTTGAATGGGGGCGCGGCGTTGGCTACACCTTC.

The chain is built from TRBV2 and TRBJ2-1, with 15 bases matching TRBD2. V lost 6 bases, J lost 6 bases, and 3 bases stayed unmatched. Germline V gives CDR1 SNHLY, CDR2 FYNNEI. The CDR3 loop spans 15 amino acids. CDR3 residues: CASRGLAGGGNEQFF. The CDR3 DNA sequence: TGTGCCAGCAGGGGACTAGCGGGAGGTGGCAATGAGCAGTTCTTC.

J is TRBJ1-1 and V is TRBV7-8, with TRBD1 matching 8 bases. This CDR3 is built from 13 residues. V lost 5 bases, J lost 5 bases, and 4 bases stayed unmatched. The germline CDR1 and CDR2 sequences are SGHVS and FQNEAQ. In DNA form, the CDR3 reads TGTGCCAGCAGCCTGCGGGACAGGACTGAAGCTTTCTTT. As protein: CASSLRDRTEAFF.

This clone was found a few times. The chain is built from TRBV11-2 and TRBJ1-1, with TRBD1 as a possible D gene (6 bases). Per the germline V gene, CDR1 is SGHAT and CDR2 is FQNNGV. The CDR3 totals 15 residues. The ends were cut back, 0 bases at V and 4 bases at J, with 12 bases in the middle. CDR3 nucleotides: TGTGCCAGCAGCTTAGATCCAGGGGTCCGCACTGAAGCTTTCTTT. It encodes CASSLDPGVRTEAFF.

The chain employs TRBV7-2 and TRBJ2-7; D call uncertain. The CDR3 length is 12 residues. V was pared by 1 base and J by 3 bases, with 4 bases between. Germline-derived CDR1 and CDR2 are SGHTA and FQGNSA. The CDR3 sequence: CASSLVNYEQYF. The DNA for the CDR3 is TGTGCCAGCAGCTTAGTCAACTACGAGCAGTACTTC.

The chain has TRBV2 and TRBJ2-7; 8 bases are shared with TRBD1. The germline gives CDR1 SNHLY, CDR2 FYNNEI. This CDR3 contains 14 residues. J was trimmed by 0 bases and V by 6 bases; bases with no gene match: 4. CDR3: CASRGQVNSYEQYF. The CDR3 DNA reads as TGTGCCAGCAGGGGACAGGTCAACTCCTACGAGCAGTACTTC.

This chain connects TRBV7-2 to TRBJ2-1, with 14 bases that match TRBD2. The V and J ends lost 7 bases and 6 bases, in that order; junction bases with no gene match: 8. The CDR3 loop spans 16 amino acids. Germline V gene lookup returns CDR1 SGHTA and CDR2 FQGNSA. The CDR3 loop is CASTIVGLAGGNEQFF. The DNA for the CDR3 is TGTGCCAGCACCATCGTAGGACTAGCGGGGGGCAATGAGCAGTTCTTC.

V usage is TRBV7-9 and J usage is TRBJ2-1, with 11 positions matching TRBD2. The CDR3 has 16 amino acids. The V gene end was trimmed by 4 bases and the J gene end by 7 bases; junction bases not matched to a gene: 9. Per germline, CDR1 SEHNR and CDR2 FQNEAQ (reference sequence). The CDR3: CASSSFHSGRANEQFF. The CDR3 DNA sequence: TGTGCCAGCAGCTCTTTCCATAGCGGGAGGGCGAATGAGCAGTTCTTC.

The chain uses TRBV12-5 and TRBJ2-1; 10 nucleotides line up with TRBD2. The CDR3 consists of 17 residues. V lost 5 bases, J lost 12 bases, and 19 bases stayed unmatched. Germline V gene lookup returns CDR1 LGHNT and CDR2 FRNRAP. CDR3 in amino acids: CASGPGSGGYISSRQFF. Written as DNA, the CDR3 is TGTGCTAGTGGTCCCGGTAGCGGGGGGTATATAAGTTCTCGGCAGTTCTTC.

The sample holds a few counts of this clone. This rearrangement joins TRBV6-1 to TRBJ2-7; the match to TRBD1 covers 9 bases. Germline values: CDR1 MNHNS, CDR2 SASEGT. Trimming at V came to 2 bases and at J to 0 bases, leaving 2 bases not matched to a gene. The CDR3 spans 15 residues. The CDR3 here is CASSESTGGSYEQYF. CDR3 DNA: TGTGCCAGCAGTGAATCGACAGGGGGCTCCTACGAGCAGTACTTC.

The rearrangement links TRBV14 to TRBJ1-2; D not resolved. V was pared by 0 bases and J by 7 bases, with 15 bases between. The germline V gene encodes CDR1 SGHDN and CDR2 FVKESK. CDR3 size: 15 residues. CDR3: CASSQDGSRGGGYTF. CDR3 nucleotide sequence: TGTGCCAGCAGCCAAGATGGCAGCCGCGGTGGTGGCTACACCTTC.

J is TRBJ1-6 and V is TRBV28; TRBD1 matches at 8 bases. V dropped 6 bases and J dropped 5; count of bases not matched to a gene: 9. The CDR3 loop spans 16 amino acids. The V gene's germline CDR1 is MDHEN and CDR2 SYDVKM. The CDR3 DNA reads TGTGCCAGCAGAACTAACCGGGACAGGAATAATTCACCCCTCCACTTT. Translating gives CASRTNRDRNNSPLHF.

This clone was found a few times. The chain carries TRBV6-5 and TRBJ2-7, with a possible D match to TRBD1 (6 bases). The CDR3 runs to 12 residues. Trimming removed 7 bases at V and 2 bases at J, with 9 bases between. Germline CDR1 MNHEY, CDR2 SVGAGI. CDR3 nucleotide sequence: TGTGCCAGCAAACAGGGACCCTACGAGCAGTACTTC. Translation gives CASKQGPYEQYF.

This clone was recorded a few times. The gene calls are TRBV11-2 and TRBJ1-2; maybe TRBD1 (5 bases). V shed 4 bases and J shed 8 bases, with 17 bases lying between them. The CDR3 length is 14 residues. The germline gives CDR1 SGHAT, CDR2 FQNNGV. CDR3 sequence (DNA): TGTGCCAGCAGCTCCCGTGCTGGGGGGACCGGCTACACCTTC. Translating gives CASSSRAGGTGYTF.

This chain links TRBV7-9 with TRBJ1-3, with TRBD1 identical over 9 bases. J was trimmed by 4 bases and V by 4 bases; bases with no gene match: 5. Germline V lookup: CDR1 SEHNR, CDR2 FQNEAQ (reference sequence). The CDR3 loop spans 15 amino acids. CDR3 coding DNA: TGTGCCAGCAGCTCCTGGACAGGGGTGGGAAACACCATATATTTT. Protein: CASSSWTGVGNTIYF.

The chain uses TRBV6-4 and TRBJ1-5; 7 bases line up with TRBD1. V shed 6 bases and J 3 bases; nucleotides not matched to a gene: 8. The CDR3 is 15 amino acids. Germline-derived CDR1 and CDR2 are MRHNA and SNTAGT. This CDR3 reads CASRFTGDPNQPQHF. CDR3 coding DNA: TGTGCCAGCAGATTCACAGGGGATCCCAATCAGCCCCAGCATTTT.